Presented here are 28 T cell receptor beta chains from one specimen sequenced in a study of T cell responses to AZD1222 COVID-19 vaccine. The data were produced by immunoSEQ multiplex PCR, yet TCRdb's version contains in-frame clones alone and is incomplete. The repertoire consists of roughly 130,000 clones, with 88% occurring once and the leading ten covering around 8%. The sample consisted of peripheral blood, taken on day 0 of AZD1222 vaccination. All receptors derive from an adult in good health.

In DNA, the CDR3 is TGTGCCAGCGCCAGGCTCGATGAGCAGTTCTTC. Protein product: CASARLDEQFF. The chain uses TRBV6-5 and TRBJ2-1; the D is unclear. CDR1 and CDR2 (germline): MNHEY, SVGAGI. The V end was cut by 8 bases, the J end by 8 bases, with 10 bases between. This CDR3 has 11 residues.

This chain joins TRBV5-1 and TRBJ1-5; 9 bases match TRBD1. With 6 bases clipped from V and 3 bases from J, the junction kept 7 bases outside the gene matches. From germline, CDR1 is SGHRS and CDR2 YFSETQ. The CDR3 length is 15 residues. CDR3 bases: TGCGCCAGCAAGGCGGGACAGGGTGACAATCAGCCCCAGCATTTT. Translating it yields CASKAGQGDNQPQHF.

CDR3 sequence reads: CASSIDPQGGNTIYF. CDR3 coding DNA: TGTGCCAGTAGTATAGATCCGCAGGGTGGAAACACCATATATTTT. The chain uses TRBV19 and TRBJ1-3, with TRBD1 as a possible D gene (5 bases). Germline V gives CDR1 LNHDA, CDR2 SQIVND (reference sequence). This CDR3 is built from 15 residues. V was pared by 0 bases and J by 3 bases, with 9 bases between.

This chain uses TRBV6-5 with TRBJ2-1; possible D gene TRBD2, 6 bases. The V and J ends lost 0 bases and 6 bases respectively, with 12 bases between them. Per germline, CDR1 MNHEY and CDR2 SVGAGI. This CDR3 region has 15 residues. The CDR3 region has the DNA TGTGCCAGCAGTTACTCGGCGACTAGGGGCAATGAGCAGTTCTTC. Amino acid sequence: CASSYSATRGNEQFF.

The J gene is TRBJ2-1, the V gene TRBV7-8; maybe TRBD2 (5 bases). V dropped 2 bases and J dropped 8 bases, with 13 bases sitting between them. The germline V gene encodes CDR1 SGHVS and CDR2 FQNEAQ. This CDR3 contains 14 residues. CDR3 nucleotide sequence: TGTGCCAGCAGCTTAAAGCGGACTCAAGATGAGCAGTTCTTC. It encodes CASSLKRTQDEQFF.

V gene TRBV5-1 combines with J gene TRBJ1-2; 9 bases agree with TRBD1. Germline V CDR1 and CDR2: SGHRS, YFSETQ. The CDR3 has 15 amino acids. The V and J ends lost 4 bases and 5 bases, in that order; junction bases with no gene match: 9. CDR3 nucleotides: TGCGCCAGCAGCCCAGGAACAGGGGGCTGGTATGGCTACACCTTC. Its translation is CASSPGTGGWYGYTF.

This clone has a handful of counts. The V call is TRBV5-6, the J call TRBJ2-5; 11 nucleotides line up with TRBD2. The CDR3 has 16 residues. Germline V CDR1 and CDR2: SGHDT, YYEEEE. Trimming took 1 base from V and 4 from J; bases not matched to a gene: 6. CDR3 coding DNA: TGTGCCAGCAGCTTGCGACTAGCGGGACCCTCAGAGACCCAGTACTTC. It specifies CASSLRLAGPSETQYF.

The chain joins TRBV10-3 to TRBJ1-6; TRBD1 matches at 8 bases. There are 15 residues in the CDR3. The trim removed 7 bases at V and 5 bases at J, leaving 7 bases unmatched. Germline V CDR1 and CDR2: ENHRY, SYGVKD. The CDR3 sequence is CAIKGQGGNNSPLHF. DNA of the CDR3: TGTGCCATCAAAGGACAGGGTGGAAATAATTCACCCCTCCACTTT.

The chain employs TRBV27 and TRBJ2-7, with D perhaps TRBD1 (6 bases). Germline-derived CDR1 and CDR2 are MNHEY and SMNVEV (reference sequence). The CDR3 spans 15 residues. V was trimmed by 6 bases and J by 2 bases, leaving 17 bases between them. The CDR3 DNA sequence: TGTGCCAGCAGATTAAAAGGACAGAATACCTACGAGCAGTACTTC. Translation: CASRLKGQNTYEQYF.

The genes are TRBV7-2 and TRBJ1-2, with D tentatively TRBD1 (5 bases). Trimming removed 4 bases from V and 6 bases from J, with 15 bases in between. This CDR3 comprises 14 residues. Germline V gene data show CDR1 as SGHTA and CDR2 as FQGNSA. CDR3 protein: CASSSAGRRNGYTF. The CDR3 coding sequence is TGTGCCAGCAGCTCCGCGGGACGCCGAAATGGCTACACCTTC.

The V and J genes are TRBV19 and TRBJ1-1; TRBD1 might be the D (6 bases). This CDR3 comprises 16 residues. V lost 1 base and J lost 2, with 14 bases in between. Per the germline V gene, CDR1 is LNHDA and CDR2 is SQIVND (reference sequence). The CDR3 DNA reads TGTGCCAGTAGTATAGGCTACGACAGGAGAAACACTGAAGCTTTCTTT. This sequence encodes CASSIGYDRRNTEAFF.

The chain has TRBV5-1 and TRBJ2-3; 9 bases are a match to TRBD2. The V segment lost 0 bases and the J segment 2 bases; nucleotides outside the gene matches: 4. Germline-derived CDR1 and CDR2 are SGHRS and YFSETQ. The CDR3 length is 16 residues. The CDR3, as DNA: TGCGCCAGCAGCTTGGAAGCGGGGGGCGCCACAGATACGCAGTATTTT. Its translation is CASSLEAGGATDTQYF.

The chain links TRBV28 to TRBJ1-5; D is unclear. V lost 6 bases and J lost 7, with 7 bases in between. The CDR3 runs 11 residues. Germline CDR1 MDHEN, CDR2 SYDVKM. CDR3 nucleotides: TGTGCCAGCAGCACGAACCAGCCCCAGCATTTT. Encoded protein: CASSTNQPQHF. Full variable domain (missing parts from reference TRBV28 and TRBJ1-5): DVKVTQSSRYLVKRTGEKVFLECVQDMDHENMFWYRQDPGLGLRLIYFSYDVKMKEKGDIPEGYSVSREKKERFSLILESASTNQTSMYLCASSTNQPQHFGDGTRLSIL.

The CDR3: CASSLLGGVNSPLHF. The CDR3 bases are TGTGCCAGCAGCTTACTCGGCGGGGTTAATTCACCCCTCCACTTT. The chain couples TRBV7-3 to TRBJ1-6; D ambiguous. Germline CDR1 reads SGHTA; CDR2 reads FQGTGA. The V end was cut by 2 bases, the J end by 6 bases, with 11 bases between. CDR3 length: 15 amino acids.

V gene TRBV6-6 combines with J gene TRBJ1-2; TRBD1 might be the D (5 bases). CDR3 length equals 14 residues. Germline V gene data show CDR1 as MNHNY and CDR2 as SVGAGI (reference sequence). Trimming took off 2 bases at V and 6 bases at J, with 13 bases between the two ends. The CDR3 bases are TGTGCCAGCAGTTACGGGCAGGGAATCAATGGCTACACCTTC. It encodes CASSYGQGINGYTF.

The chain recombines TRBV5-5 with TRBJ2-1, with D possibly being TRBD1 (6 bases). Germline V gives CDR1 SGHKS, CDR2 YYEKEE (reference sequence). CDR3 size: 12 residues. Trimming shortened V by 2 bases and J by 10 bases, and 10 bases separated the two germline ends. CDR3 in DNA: TGTGCCAGCAGCTTTCCACAGGGAGAGCAGTTCTTC. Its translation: CASSFPQGEQFF.

CDR3 DNA sequence: TGTGCCAGCAGCCCCCGGGACAGGGGCTCCGAGCAGTACTTC. This gives the protein CASSPRDRGSEQYF. The chain employs TRBV5-4 and TRBJ2-7, with 10 bases matching TRBD1. The V gene's germline CDR1 is SGHNT and CDR2 YYREEE (reference sequence). Trimming took 4 bases from V and 6 from J; bases not matched to a gene: 7. The CDR3 runs 14 residues.

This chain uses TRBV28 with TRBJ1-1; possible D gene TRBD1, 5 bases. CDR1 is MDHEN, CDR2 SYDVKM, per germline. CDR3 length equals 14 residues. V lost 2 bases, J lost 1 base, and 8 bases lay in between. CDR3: CASSLHDRNTEAFF. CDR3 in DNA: TGTGCCAGCAGTTTACATGACAGGAACACTGAAGCTTTCTTT.

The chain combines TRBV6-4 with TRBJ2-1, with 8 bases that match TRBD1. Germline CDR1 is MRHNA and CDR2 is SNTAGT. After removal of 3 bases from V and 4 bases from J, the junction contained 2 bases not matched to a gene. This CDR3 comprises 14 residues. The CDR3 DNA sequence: TGTGCCAGCAGTGAGGGACAGGCGTACAATGAGCAGTTCTTC. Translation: CASSEGQAYNEQFF.

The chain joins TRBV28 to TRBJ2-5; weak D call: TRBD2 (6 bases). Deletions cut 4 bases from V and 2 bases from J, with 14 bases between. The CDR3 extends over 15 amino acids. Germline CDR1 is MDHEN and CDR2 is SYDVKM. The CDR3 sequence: CASSSSGAGQETQYF. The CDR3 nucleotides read TGTGCCAGCAGTTCTTCCGGGGCGGGGCAAGAGACCCAGTACTTC.

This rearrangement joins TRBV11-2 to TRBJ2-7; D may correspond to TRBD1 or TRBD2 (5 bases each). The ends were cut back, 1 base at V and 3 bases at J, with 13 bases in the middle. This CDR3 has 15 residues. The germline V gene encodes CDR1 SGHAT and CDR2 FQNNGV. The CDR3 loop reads CASSLGGPGDYEQYF. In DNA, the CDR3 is TGTGCCAGCAGCTTAGGGGGACCCGGGGACTACGAGCAGTACTTC.

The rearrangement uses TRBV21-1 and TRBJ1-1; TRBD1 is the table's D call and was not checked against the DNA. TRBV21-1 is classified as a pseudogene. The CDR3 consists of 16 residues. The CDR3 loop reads CASSITLGQGNTEAFF. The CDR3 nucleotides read TGTGCCAGCAGCATAACATTGGGACAGGGAAACACTGAAGCTTTCTTT.

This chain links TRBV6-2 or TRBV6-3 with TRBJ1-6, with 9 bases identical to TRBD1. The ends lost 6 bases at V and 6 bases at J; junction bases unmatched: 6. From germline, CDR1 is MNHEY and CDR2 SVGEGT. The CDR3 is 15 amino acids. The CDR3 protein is CASSGQGRSNSPLHF. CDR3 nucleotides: TGTGCCAGCAGCGGACAGGGGCGCAGTAATTCACCCCTCCACTTT.

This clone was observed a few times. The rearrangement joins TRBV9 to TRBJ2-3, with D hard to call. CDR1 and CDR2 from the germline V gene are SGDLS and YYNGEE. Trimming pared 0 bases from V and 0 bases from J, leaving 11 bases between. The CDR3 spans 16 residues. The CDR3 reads CASSVVRSPSTDTQYF. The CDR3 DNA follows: TGTGCCAGCAGCGTAGTGCGGTCCCCAAGCACAGATACGCAGTATTTT.

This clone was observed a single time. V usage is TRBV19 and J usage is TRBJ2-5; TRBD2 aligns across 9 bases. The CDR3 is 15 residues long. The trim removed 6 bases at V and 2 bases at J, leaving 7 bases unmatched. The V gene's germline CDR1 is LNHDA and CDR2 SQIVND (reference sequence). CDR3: CASRRTSVEQETQYF. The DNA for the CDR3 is TGTGCCAGTAGGAGGACTAGCGTAGAGCAAGAGACCCAGTACTTC.

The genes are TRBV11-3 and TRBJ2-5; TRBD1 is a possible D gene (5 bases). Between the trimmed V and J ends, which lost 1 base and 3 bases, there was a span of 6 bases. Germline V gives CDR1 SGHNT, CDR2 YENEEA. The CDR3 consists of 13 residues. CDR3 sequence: CASSLGGKETQYF. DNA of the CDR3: TGTGCCAGCAGCTTAGGGGGCAAAGAGACCCAGTACTTC.

The CDR3 region is CASSQDQASGYNEQFF. The DNA of the CDR3 is TGCGCCAGCAGCCAAGATCAGGCTAGCGGCTACAATGAGCAGTTCTTC. This chain links TRBV4-3 with TRBJ2-1; TRBD2 matches at 7 bases. CDR1 is LGHNA and CDR2 is YSLEER in the germline V gene. With V trimmed by 0 bases and J by 3 bases, 5 bases remained unmatched. The CDR3 extends over 16 amino acids.

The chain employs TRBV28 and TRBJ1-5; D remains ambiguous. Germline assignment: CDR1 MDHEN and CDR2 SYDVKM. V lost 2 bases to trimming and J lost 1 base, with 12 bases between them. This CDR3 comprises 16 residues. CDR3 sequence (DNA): TGTGCCAGCAGTTTAATTCTCGTGGTAAGCAATCAGCCCCAGCATTTT. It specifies CASSLILVVSNQPQHF.